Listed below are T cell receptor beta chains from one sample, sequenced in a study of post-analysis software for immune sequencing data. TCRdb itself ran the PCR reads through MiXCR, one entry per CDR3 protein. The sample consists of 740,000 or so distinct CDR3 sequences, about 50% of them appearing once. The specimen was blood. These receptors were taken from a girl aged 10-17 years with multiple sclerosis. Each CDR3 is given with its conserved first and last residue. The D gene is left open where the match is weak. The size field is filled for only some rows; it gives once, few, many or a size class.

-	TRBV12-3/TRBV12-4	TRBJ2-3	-	CASSGYRVDTQYF	TGTGCCAGCAGTGGGTACAGGGTCGATACGCAGTATTTT
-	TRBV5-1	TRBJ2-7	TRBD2	CASSLAGLAGGKYEQYF	TGCGCCAGCAGCTTGGCTGGACTAGCGGGAGGGAAATACGAGCAGTACTTC
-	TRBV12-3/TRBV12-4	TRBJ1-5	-	CASTLGERSQPQHF	TGTGCCAGCACCCTTGGGGAGCGTAGTCAGCCCCAGCATTTT
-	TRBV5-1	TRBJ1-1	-	CASSPAAGTTAEAFF	TGCGCCAGCAGCCCGGCCGCAGGGACCACGGCTGAAGCTTTCTTT
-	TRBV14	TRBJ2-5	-	CASSLSLETQYF	TGTGCCAGCAGCCTTAGCCTCGAGACCCAGTACTTC
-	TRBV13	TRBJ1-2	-	CASSLVVGASGYTF	TGTGCCAGCAGCCTAGTCGTGGGGGCTTCTGGCTACACCTTC
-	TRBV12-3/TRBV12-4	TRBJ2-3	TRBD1	CASSLDGDRAQYF	TGTGCCAGCAGCCTAGATGGGGACAGGGCCCAGTATTTT
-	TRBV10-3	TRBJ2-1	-	CAISESRGEQFF	TGTGCCATCAGTGAGTCGCGTGGTGAGCAGTTCTTC
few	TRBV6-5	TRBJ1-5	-	CASSYRVSQPQHF	TGTGCCAGCAGTTATCGTGTAAGTCAGCCCCAGCATTTT
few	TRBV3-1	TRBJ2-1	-	CASSQVENEQFF	TGTGCCAGCAGCCAAGTCGAAAATGAGCAGTTCTTC
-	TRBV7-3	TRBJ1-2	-	CASSLKAGSGYTF	TGTGCCAGCAGCTTAAAGGCAGGCTCTGGCTACACCTTC
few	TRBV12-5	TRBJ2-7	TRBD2	CASGPSGGGHRKDNEQYF	TGTGCTAGTGGTCCTAGCGGGGGGGGCCACCGGAAGGACAATGAGCAGTACTTC
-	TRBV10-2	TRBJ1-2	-	CASGFRGGGYTF	TGCGCCAGCGGGTTCAGGGGTGGTGGCTACACCTTC
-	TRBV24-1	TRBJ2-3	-	CATSRKQGPDTQYF	TGTGCCACCAGTCGGAAACAGGGCCCAGATACGCAGTATTTT
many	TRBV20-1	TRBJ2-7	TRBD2	CSARGLAGNEQYF	TGCAGTGCTAGAGGACTAGCGGGCAACGAGCAGTACTTC
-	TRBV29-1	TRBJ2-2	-	CSVASGTATGELFF	TGCAGCGTGGCCTCCGGGACCGCCACCGGGGAGCTGTTTTTT
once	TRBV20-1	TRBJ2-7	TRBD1	CSANPARQGAYYEQYF	TGCAGTGCCAACCCTGCTCGACAGGGGGCTTATTACGAGCAGTACTTC